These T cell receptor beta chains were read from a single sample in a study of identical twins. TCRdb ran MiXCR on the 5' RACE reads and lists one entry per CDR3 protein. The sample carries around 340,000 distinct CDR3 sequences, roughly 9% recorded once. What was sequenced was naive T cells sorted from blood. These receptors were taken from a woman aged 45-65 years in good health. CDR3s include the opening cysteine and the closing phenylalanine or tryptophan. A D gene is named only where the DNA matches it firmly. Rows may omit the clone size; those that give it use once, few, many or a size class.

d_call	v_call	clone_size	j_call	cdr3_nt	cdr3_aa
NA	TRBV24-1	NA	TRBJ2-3	TGTGCCACCAGTGATTATGAGTGGCCCGGATTTACAACAGATACGCAGTATTTT	CATSDYEWPGFTTDTQYF
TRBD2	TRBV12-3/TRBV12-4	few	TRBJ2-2	TGTGCCAGCAGTCGAGGACTAGCCGACCGAAACACCGGGGAGCTGTTTTTT	CASSRGLADRNTGELFF
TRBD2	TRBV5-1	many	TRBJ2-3	TGCGCCAGCAGCTTGGAGGGCGGGAGGGAAGATACGCAGTATTTT	CASSLEGGREDTQYF
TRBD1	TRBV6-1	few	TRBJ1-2	TGTGCCAGCTACGACAGGGTAAATGGCTACACCTTC	CASYDRVNGYTF
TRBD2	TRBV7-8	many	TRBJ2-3	TGTGCCAGCAGCTTTTCTAGCGGAATAGATACGCAGTATTTT	CASSFSSGIDTQYF
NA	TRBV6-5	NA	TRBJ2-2	TGTGCCAGCAGTTATGGTTGGGGCACCGGGGAGCTGTTTTTT	CASSYGWGTGELFF
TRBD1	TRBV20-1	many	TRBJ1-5	TGCAGTGCTAGCGGGACAGGGGGCATCCAACAGCCCCAGCATTTT	CSASGTGGIQQPQHF
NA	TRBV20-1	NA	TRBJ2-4	TGCAGTGCTCCTGAGACAGGTGAAAACATTCAGTACTTC	CSAPETGENIQYF
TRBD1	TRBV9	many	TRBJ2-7	TGTGCCAGCAGCGTAGCTGGGACAGGTATCGGCGAGCAGTACTTC	CASSVAGTGIGEQYF
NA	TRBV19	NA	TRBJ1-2	TGTGCCAGTAATGAGGTCGGTTATGGCTACACCTTC	CASNEVGYGYTF
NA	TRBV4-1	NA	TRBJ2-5	TGCGCCAGCAGCCAAGGTCTTTCGGGAGTCGACCAAGAGACCCAGTACTTC	CASSQGLSGVDQETQYF
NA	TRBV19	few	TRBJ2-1	TGTGCCACCCAAGGACCCGAGCAGTTCTTC	CATQGPEQFF
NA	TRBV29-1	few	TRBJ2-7	TGCAGCGCCGTAAGTGGGGATACCTACGAGCAGTACTTC	CSAVSGDTYEQYF
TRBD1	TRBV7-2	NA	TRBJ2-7	TGTGCCAGCACCCAACGGACCGGGACAGGAAAGTACGAGCAGTACTTC	CASTQRTGTGKYEQYF
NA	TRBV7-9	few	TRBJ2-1	TGTGCCAGCAGCTCGGGACTCCACAATGAGCAGTTCTTC	CASSSGLHNEQFF
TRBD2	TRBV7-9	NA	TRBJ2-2	TGTGCCAGCAACCAGGGACTAGCGGGGCCCGGGGAGCTGTTTTTT	CASNQGLAGPGELFF
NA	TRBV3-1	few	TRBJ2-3	TGTGCCAGCAGCCAAGATGGTCCAGATACGCAGTATTTT	CASSQDGPDTQYF
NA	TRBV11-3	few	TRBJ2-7	TGTGCCAGCAGCTTAGTACGACTAGGTTACGAGCAGTACTTC	CASSLVRLGYEQYF
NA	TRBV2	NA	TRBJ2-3	TGTGCCAGCAGCGCCGCGGAGGGTCTTGGCACAGATACGCAGTATTTT	CASSAAEGLGTDTQYF
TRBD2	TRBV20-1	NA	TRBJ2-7	TGCAGTGCTAGATATGGACTAGCGGGAGCATCCGAGCAGTACTTC	CSARYGLAGASEQYF
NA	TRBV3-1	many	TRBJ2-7	TGTGCCAGCAGGGATAGCAGCCCCTCCTACGAGCAGTACTTC	CASRDSSPSYEQYF
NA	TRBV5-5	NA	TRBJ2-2	TGTGCCAGCAGCTTCAAGTCAGGGGATTATATGGACGGGGAGCTGTTTTTT	CASSFKSGDYMDGELFF
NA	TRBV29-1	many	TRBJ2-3	TGCAGCGTTGTCGAAGATACGCAGTATTTT	CSVVEDTQYF
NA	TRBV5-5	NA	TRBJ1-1	TGTGCCAGCAGCACTAGCCCCGTCATTTACGGCACTGAAGCTTTCTTT	CASSTSPVIYGTEAFF
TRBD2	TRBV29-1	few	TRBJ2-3	TGCAGCGCTGAAGGACTAGCGGTCAGCACAGATACGCAGTATTTT	CSAEGLAVSTDTQYF
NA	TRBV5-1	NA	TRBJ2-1	TGCGCCAGCAGCTTGGGCCCGGGAGAGCAGTTCTTC	CASSLGPGEQFF
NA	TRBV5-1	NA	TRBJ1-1	TGCGCCAGCAGCCGCGCAGGGCCAGAAGCTTTCTTT	CASSRAGPEAFF
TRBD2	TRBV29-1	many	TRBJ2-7	TGCAGCGCTCGGACTAGCGCCTCCTACGAGCAGTACTTC	CSARTSASYEQYF
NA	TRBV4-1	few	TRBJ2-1	TGCGCCAGCAGCCAAGTTGTTGGGGGCGAAGGTAATGAGCAGTTCTTC	CASSQVVGGEGNEQFF
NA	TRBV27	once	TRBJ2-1	TGTGCCAGCGTCCGAACCCGGGACGGATACAATGAGCAGTTCTTC	CASVRTRDGYNEQFF
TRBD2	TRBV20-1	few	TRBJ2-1	TGCAGTGCTAGAGCAGGCGGGAGCTCCTACAATGAGCAGTTCTTC	CSARAGGSSYNEQFF
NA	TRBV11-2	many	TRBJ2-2	TGTGCCAGCAGGAGGATAAGGGCAGTCGTCAGCGGGGAGCTGTTTTTT	CASRRIRAVVSGELFF
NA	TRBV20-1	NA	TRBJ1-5	TGCAGTGCTAGGGGACCCTCTGGGGGATCTCAGCCCCAGCATTTT	CSARGPSGGSQPQHF
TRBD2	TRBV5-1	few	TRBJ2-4	TGCGCCAGCAGCTTGAGCACTAGCGGGAGTGATAGGGTGGTCAGAGTAGCCAAAAACATTCAGTACTTC	CASSLSTSGSDRVVRVAKNIQYF
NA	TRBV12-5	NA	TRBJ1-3	TGTGCTAGCGGGTCCGGTGGAAACACCATATATTTT	CASGSGGNTIYF
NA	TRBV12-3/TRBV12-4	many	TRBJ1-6	TGTGCCAGCAGCCCGGACCAAGGGGGTTCACCCCTCCACTTT	CASSPDQGGSPLHF
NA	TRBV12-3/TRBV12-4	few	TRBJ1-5	TGTGCCAGCAATGGGGGGGGTAGCCGGCCCCAGCATTTT	CASNGGGSRPQHF
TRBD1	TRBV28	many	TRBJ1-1	TGTGCCAGCAGTCCTGACAGGGGGCACGCCACTGAAGCTTTCTTT	CASSPDRGHATEAFF
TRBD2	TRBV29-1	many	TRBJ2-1	TGCAGCGTACAACCGGGGTGGCGGGGGTTCAATGAGCAGTTCTTC	CSVQPGWRGFNEQFF
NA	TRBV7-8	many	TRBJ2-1	TGTGCCAGCAGTTTCGCTAGCCGGTACTACAATGAGCAGTTCTTC	CASSFASRYYNEQFF
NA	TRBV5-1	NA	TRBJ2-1	TGCGCCAGCAGCTTGGCCCCAGGGGCGAATGGAGAGCAGTTCTTC	CASSLAPGANGEQFF
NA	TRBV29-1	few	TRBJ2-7	TGCAGCGTCGTCCGGGCCCCCTCGTTCGAGCAGTACTTC	CSVVRAPSFEQYF
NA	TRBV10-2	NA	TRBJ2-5	TGCGCCAGCAGGTGGCAGGAGACCCAGTACTTC	CASRWQETQYF
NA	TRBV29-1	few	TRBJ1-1	TGCAGCGGTGGAGGGGAGGGTACTGAAGCTTTCTTT	CSGGGEGTEAFF
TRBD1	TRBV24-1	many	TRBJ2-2	TGTGCCACCAGTGATTTGCAGGGCCAGGGGGCCGGGGAGCTGTTTTTT	CATSDLQGQGAGELFF
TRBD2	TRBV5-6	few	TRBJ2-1	TGTGCCAGCAGCTCCCCTTTCGCGGGAGTCCCTAATCAGCAGTTCTTC	CASSSPFAGVPNQQFF
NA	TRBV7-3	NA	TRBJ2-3	TGTGCCAGCAGCTTAACCGGGGGGCAAGCAGATACGCAGTATTTT	CASSLTGGQADTQYF
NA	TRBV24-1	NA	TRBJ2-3	TGTGCCACCAGTGATTTGCTGGCAGATACGCAGTATTTT	CATSDLLADTQYF
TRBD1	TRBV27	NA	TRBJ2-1	TGTGCCAGCAGTCTGGGACAGGGCTGGGAGCAGTTCTTC	CASSLGQGWEQFF
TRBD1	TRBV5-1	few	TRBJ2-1	TGCGCCAGCAGCTCCCGGACAGGACCCGAGCAGTTCTTC	CASSSRTGPEQFF
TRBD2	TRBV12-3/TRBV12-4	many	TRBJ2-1	TGTGCCAGCAGCCGACTAGCGGGGCGCCTCAGCTCCTACAATGAGCAGTTCTTC	CASSRLAGRLSSYNEQFF
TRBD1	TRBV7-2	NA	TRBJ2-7	TGTGCCAGCAGCTTAAGACAGGGTTATGGCGAGCAGTACTTC	CASSLRQGYGEQYF
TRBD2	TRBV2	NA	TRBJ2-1	TGTGCCAGCAGTGAGACTCTAGCGGGCACGGGGGTTGAGCAGTTCTTC	CASSETLAGTGVEQFF
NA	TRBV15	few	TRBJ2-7	TGTGCCACCAGCGGAGCGGGTGGAGCCTACGAGCAGTACTTC	CATSGAGGAYEQYF
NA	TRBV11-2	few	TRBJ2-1	TGTGCCAGCACCCTTTATCCCCCTAGCTCCTACAATGAGCAGTTCTTC	CASTLYPPSSYNEQFF
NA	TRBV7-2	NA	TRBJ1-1	TGTGCCAGCAGCTTAGACCAGGGTCTTTCTTTGACTGAAGCTTTCTTT	CASSLDQGLSLTEAFF
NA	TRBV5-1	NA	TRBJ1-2	TGCGCCAGCAGAGACTCGTGGGGCTTGGGCTACACCTTC	CASRDSWGLGYTF